This passage covers 20 T cell receptor beta chains from one sample sequenced in a study of OX40 agonist ivuxolimab in advanced cancers. The protocol was immunoSEQ multiplex PCR, while the TCRdb copy is restricted to in-frame clones and leaves out a portion. Of 55,000 to 85,000 clones in the sample, roughly 85% were seen once. This material consisted of CD4+ or CD8+ T cells sorted from blood, taken in a trial of the OX40 agonist ivuxolimab. The receptors here all came from an adult with an advanced solid tumor such as melanoma, head and neck, liver or kidney cancer.

The gene calls are TRBV5-1 and TRBJ2-5; D is uncertain. The CDR3 is 14 residues long. The V end lost 1 base, the J end lost 4 bases, and 11 bases lay between the germline ends. In germline, CDR1 is SGHRS, CDR2 YFSETQ. Here the CDR3 DNA reads TGCGCCAGCAGCTTGATGAGCGCCGTAGAGACCCAGTACTTC. Its protein product is CASSLMSAVETQYF.

The chain is built from TRBV25-1 and TRBJ1-4; D perhaps matches TRBD1 (6 bases). CDR3 size: 15 residues. Germline V CDR1 and CDR2: MGHDK, SYGVNS. The V end lost 0 bases, the J end lost 7 bases, and 12 bases lay between the germline ends. CDR3 nucleotides: TGTGCCAGCAGTGAATATCGGGGGGGCGGTGAAAAACTGTTTTTT. Its translation is CASSEYRGGGEKLFF.

The chain uses TRBV29-1 and TRBJ1-2, with D possibly TRBD1 on 5 matching bases. V lost 2 bases and J lost 2, with 6 bases in between. This CDR3 has 12 amino acids. Germline V gene lookup returns CDR1 SQVTM and CDR2 ANQGSEA. In DNA, the CDR3 is TGCAGCGTTGAACGGGACAACTATGGCTACACCTTC. This codes for CSVERDNYGYTF.

J is TRBJ2-7 and V is TRBV30; TRBD1 matches at 7 bases. V lost 4 bases to trimming and J lost 5 bases; unmatched junction nucleotides: 8. The CDR3 loop spans 13 amino acids. Per the germline V gene, CDR1 is GTSNPN and CDR2 is SVGIG (reference sequence). CDR3 coding DNA: TGTGCCTGGAAGATTGCAGGGGGTCACGAGCAGTACTTC. It specifies CAWKIAGGHEQYF.

Details on this clone: This specimen includes other DNA sequences encoding the same CDR3. V usage is TRBV7-2 and J usage is TRBJ1-3; TRBD1 matches at 9 bases. Per the germline V gene, CDR1 is SGHTA and CDR2 is FQGNSA. This CDR3 has 16 residues. J lost 1 base, V lost 2 bases, and 3 bases had no gene match. The CDR3 region is CASSLTGGASGNTIYF. The CDR3 nucleotides are TGTGCCAGCAGCTTAACAGGGGGCGCATCTGGAAACACCATATATTTT.

The chain couples TRBV10-2 to TRBJ1-1, with TRBD1 matching over 9 bases. In germline, CDR1 is WSHSY, CDR2 SAAADI. The CDR3 is 12 residues long. The trim removed 8 bases at V and 5 bases at J, leaving 3 bases unmatched. CDR3 residues: CASAGQGTEAFF. Here the CDR3 DNA reads TGCGCCAGCGCGGGACAGGGTACTGAAGCTTTCTTT.

The CDR3 sequence: CASSAGGTGELFF. CDR3 DNA: TGTGCCAGCTCGGCGGGGGGAACCGGGGAGCTGTTTTTT. The V gene is TRBV6-6, the J gene TRBJ2-2; 8 nucleotides match TRBD2. Trimming cost V 8 bases and J 5 bases; bases outside gene matches: 4. CDR3 length: 13 residues. In germline, CDR1 is MNHNY, CDR2 SVGAGI (reference sequence).

This chain joins TRBV30 and TRBJ1-2; possibly TRBD1 for D (5 bases). CDR3 length: 12 amino acids. Looked up from germline, CDR1 is GTSNPN and CDR2 is SVGIG (reference sequence). V gave up 6 bases and J gave up 8 bases, with 16 bases separating them. CDR3 protein: CACTGTPLGYTF. DNA of the CDR3: TGTGCCTGTACCGGGACCCCTTTGGGCTACACCTTC.

The chain couples TRBV4-2 to TRBJ2-5; D may be TRBD2 (6 bases). Per the germline V gene, CDR1 is LGHNA and CDR2 is YNFKEQ. Trimming took 0 bases from V and 5 from J, leaving 22 bases between them. The CDR3 extends over 18 amino acids. This chain's CDR3 is CASSQDGGTGGIGETQYF. The CDR3 DNA sequence: TGTGCCAGCAGCCAAGACGGAGGGACCGGGGGAATTGGGGAGACCCAGTACTTC.

The chain couples TRBV1 to TRBJ1-5; whether TRBD1, the table's D call, matches the DNA was not checked. TRBV1 counts as a pseudogene. CDR3 length: 15 amino acids. The CDR3 bases are TGCACCAGCAGCCAAGATCGGACAGAGGATCAGCCCCAGCATTTT. This codes for CTSSQDRTEDQPQHF.

The chain has TRBV13 and TRBJ2-7; 7 bases are shared with TRBD1. CDR1 is PRHDT, CDR2 FYEKMQ, per germline (reference sequence). Losses at the gene ends were 5 bases for V and 4 bases for J; bases not matched to a gene: 8. The CDR3 spans 14 residues. CDR3 in amino acids: CASSRGDSLYEQYF. CDR3 in DNA: TGTGCCAGCAGCCGAGGGGACAGCCTTTACGAGCAGTACTTC.

The gene calls are TRBV7-9 and TRBJ2-3; 13 nucleotides align to TRBD2. The CDR3 extends over 18 amino acids. The germline gives CDR1 SEHNR, CDR2 FQNEAQ (reference sequence). With V trimmed by 1 base and J by 5 bases, 9 bases remained unmatched. CDR3 sequence: CASSLVGLAGAVGDTQYF. DNA of the CDR3: TGTGCCAGCAGCTTAGTCGGACTAGCGGGGGCTGTCGGAGATACGCAGTATTTT.

The CDR3 DNA follows: TGTGCCAGCAGCGTGGCGGCGTCGAGAGAGACCCAGTACTTC. Encoded protein: CASSVAASRETQYF. The chain employs TRBV9 and TRBJ2-5, with no clear D. The CDR3 has 14 amino acids. V gave up 2 bases and J gave up 4 bases, with 12 bases separating them. Per germline, CDR1 SGDLS and CDR2 YYNGEE.

The chain has TRBV6-1 and TRBJ1-4; 8 positions match TRBD1. The CDR3 runs to 15 residues. The trim removed 1 base at V and 7 bases at J, leaving 5 bases unmatched. Germline V lookup: CDR1 MNHNS, CDR2 SASEGT. CDR3 nucleotide sequence: TGTGCCAGCAGTGAAGTGATGACAGGGGCTGAAAAACTGTTTTTT. Translation gives CASSEVMTGAEKLFF.

The V gene is TRBV27, the J gene TRBJ1-1; 7 bases are shared with TRBD1. J was trimmed by 4 bases and V by 6 bases; bases with no gene match: 8. This CDR3 comprises 14 residues. The V gene's germline CDR1 is MNHEY and CDR2 SMNVEV (reference sequence). CDR3 in DNA: TGTGCCAGCAGACCAGACAGGGTGGGCACTGAAGCTTTCTTT. Protein: CASRPDRVGTEAFF.

J is TRBJ2-1 and V is TRBV5-1; 12 positions agree with TRBD2. V lost 3 bases to trimming and J lost 10 bases; unmatched junction nucleotides: 8. CDR1 is SGHRS and CDR2 is YFSETQ in the germline V gene. The CDR3 runs 15 residues. This CDR3 is CASSSRLAGDPEQFF. In DNA, the CDR3 is TGCGCCAGCAGCTCCCGACTAGCGGGGGACCCGGAGCAGTTCTTC.

The rearrangement joins TRBV7-9 to TRBJ1-4; D is unclear. Germline V gives CDR1 SEHNR, CDR2 FQNEAQ (reference sequence). V was pared by 2 bases and J by 0 bases, with 7 bases between. This CDR3 region has 15 residues. The DNA for the CDR3 is TGTGCCAGCAGCTTATCGGGTGCAACTAATGAAAAACTGTTTTTT. It yields the protein CASSLSGATNEKLFF.

The chain joins TRBV9 to TRBJ2-1; D tentatively fits TRBD1 or TRBD2 (6 bases each). V was cut by 4 bases and J by 3 bases, with 17 bases left in between. The CDR3 is 16 amino acids. In germline, CDR1 is SGDLS, CDR2 YYNGEE. Here the CDR3 reads CASSPAGDSGYNEQFF. CDR3 bases: TGTGCCAGCAGCCCCGCAGGGGATAGCGGCTACAATGAGCAGTTCTTC. Using reference TRBV9 and TRBJ2-1 for the parts outside the CDR3, the full variable domain is DSGVTQTPKHLITATGQRVTLRCSPRSGDLSVYWYQQSLDQGLQFLIQYYNGEERAKGNILERFSAQQFPDLHSELNLSSLELGDSALYFCASSPAGDSGYNEQFFGPGTRLTVL.

The rearrangement joins TRBV5-6 to TRBJ2-2; possibly TRBD2 for D (6 bases). Trimming shortened V by 0 bases and J by 0 bases, and 9 bases separated the two germline ends. The germline CDR1 and CDR2 sequences are SGHDT and YYEEEE. The CDR3 is 16 residues long. The CDR3 DNA follows: TGTGCCAGCAGCTTGGATCGGGGGTCGAACACCGGGGAGCTGTTTTTT. Its protein is CASSLDRGSNTGELFF.

The V call is TRBV12-5, the J call TRBJ1-1; 8 bases fit TRBD1. The CDR3 contains 16 residues. Germline V lookup: CDR1 LGHNT, CDR2 FRNRAP. V lost 5 bases, J lost 4 bases, and 12 bases stayed unmatched. CDR3 residues: CASGRSGQGITTEAFF. As DNA, the CDR3 is TGTGCTAGTGGTCGTTCTGGACAGGGAATAACCACTGAAGCTTTCTTT.